The present entry profiles one T cell receptor beta chain with its context. The antigen is not known. TCRdb reprocessed the reads with MiXCR, giving one entry per CDR3 protein. The sample lists some 680,000 distinct CDR3 sequences; about a third were seen once. The data stem from a study of T cell repertoires in cytomegalovirus infection. Overall study: Public TCR beta signatures provided an indication of both CMV infection and a matching HLA type. Study observations and caveats: Predominance within the ex vivo response was attributable to HLA-C-restricted CMV-specific TCR beta clonotypes. Using cumulative public TCR beta family frequency, the authors identified those who carried CMV together with the relevant HLA.

Germline loops: CDR1 SGHDT, CDR2 YYEEEE. The CDR3 extends over 10 amino acids. Trimming shortened V by 4 bases and J by 7 bases, and 5 bases separated the two germline ends. The sample comprised PBMCs. The origin of this receptor is a human donor in good health (CMV status not recorded). Some clones in this sample may be carry-over from other donors' samples. The V and J genes are TRBV5-6 and TRBJ1-2; D is undetermined. In DNA form, the CDR3 reads TGTGCCAGCAGCGGTGTTGGCTACACCTTC. Translating gives CASSGVGYTF.